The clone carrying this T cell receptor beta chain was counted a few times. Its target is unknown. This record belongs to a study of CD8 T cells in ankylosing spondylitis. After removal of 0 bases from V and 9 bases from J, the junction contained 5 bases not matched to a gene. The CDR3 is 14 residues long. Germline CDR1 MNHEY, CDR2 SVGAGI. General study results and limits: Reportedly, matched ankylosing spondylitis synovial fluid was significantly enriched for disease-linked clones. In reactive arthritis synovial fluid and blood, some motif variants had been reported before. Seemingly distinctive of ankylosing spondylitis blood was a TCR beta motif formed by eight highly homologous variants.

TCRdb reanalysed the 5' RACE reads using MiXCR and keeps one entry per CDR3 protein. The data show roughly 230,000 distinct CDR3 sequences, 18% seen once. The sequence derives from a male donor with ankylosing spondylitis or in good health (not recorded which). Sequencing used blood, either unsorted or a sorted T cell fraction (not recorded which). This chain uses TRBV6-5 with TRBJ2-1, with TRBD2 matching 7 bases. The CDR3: CASSYSGLVSEQFF. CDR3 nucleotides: TGTGCCAGCAGTTACTCCGGACTAGTTAGTGAGCAGTTCTTC.